Listed below are T cell receptor beta chains from one sample, sequenced in a study of cytomegalovirus exposure and HLA in healthy donors. The data were produced by immunoSEQ multiplex PCR, yet TCRdb's version contains in-frame clones alone and is incomplete. The sample carries some 120,000 clones, about 80% recorded once. Sequencing used PBMCs. These receptors all stem from a male donor in good health and CMV-seronegative. Each CDR3 is given with its conserved first and last residue. The D gene is left open where the match is weak. Expanded clones get a size class; other rows say once, few or many, or leave the size out.

clone size,J gene,D gene,V gene,CDR3 DNA,CDR3 protein
-,TRBJ1-2,-,TRBV4-3,TGCGCCAGCAGCCAAGAAATGGGCTGGGACTATGGCTACACCTTC,CASSQEMGWDYGYTF
-,TRBJ2-7,TRBD1,TRBV7-8,TGTGCCAGCAGCTCGAAACGGGACAGGAGACTCCACGAGCAGTACTTC,CASSSKRDRRLHEQYF
-,TRBJ1-3,-,TRBV21-1,TGTGCCAGCACCCGGGACAGGGGTTCCTCTGGAAACACCATATATTTT,CASTRDRGSSGNTIYF
-,TRBJ1-1,-,TRBV7-8,TGTGCCAGCAGCTTAGTTAACAGTGAAGCTTTCTTT,CASSLVNSEAFF
-,TRBJ2-7,-,TRBV7-9,TGTGCCAGCAGCTTAGGCTTGAGTACGGACGAGCAGTACTTC,CASSLGLSTDEQYF
-,TRBJ1-1,TRBD1,TRBV25-1,TGTGCCAGCAGGCCAGACAGGGGGTGGGGTGAAGCTTTCTTT,CASRPDRGWGEAFF
-,TRBJ2-3,-,TRBV7-2,TGTGCCAGCAGCTTAAGCGGTTTTGGCACAGATACGCAGTATTTT,CASSLSGFGTDTQYF
once,TRBJ2-1,-,TRBV6-5,TGTGCCAGCAGTTACCAATCTCCGAGCTCCTACAATGAGCAGTTCTTC,CASSYQSPSSYNEQFF
-,TRBJ1-2,-,TRBV5-1,TGCGCCAGCAGCTTGGTCGCGGACACCCGAGCCTATGGCTACACCTTC,CASSLVADTRAYGYTF
-,TRBJ1-2,-,TRBV5-1,TGCGCCAGCAGCTTCCGGACACACCCAGAATCGAGATATGGCTACACCTTC,CASSFRTHPESRYGYTF
-,TRBJ2-3,TRBD2,TRBV5-4,TGTGCCAGCAGCTCAAAGCGGGGGGGCACAGATACGCAGTATTTT,CASSSKRGGTDTQYF
-,TRBJ2-7,-,TRBV6-6,TGTGCCAGCGGTGGCAGTTCCTACGAGCAGTACTTC,CASGGSSYEQYF
-,TRBJ1-1,TRBD1,TRBV11-2,TGTGCCAGCAGCTCAATAGACAGGGGCACTGAAGCTTTCTTT,CASSSIDRGTEAFF
-,TRBJ1-1,TRBD1,TRBV5-4,TGTGCCAGCAGCCCCCAGGGGGCCACTATCACTGAAGCTTTCTTT,CASSPQGATITEAFF
-,TRBJ2-1,TRBD1,TRBV6-6,TGTGCCAGCAGTTACCCCCAGGACAGGGACAATGAGCAGTTCTTC,CASSYPQDRDNEQFF
-,TRBJ1-1,-,TRBV2,TGTGCCATCGACAATTACAGGACCCTTGGTGAAGCTTTCTTT,CAIDNYRTLGEAFF
few,TRBJ2-3,-,TRBV4-1,TGCGCCAGCAGCCTCACAGGGATCGGTGACGGCACAGATACGCAGTATTTT,CASSLTGIGDGTDTQYF
-,TRBJ2-1,TRBD2,TRBV19,TGTGCCAGTACCCCCGGGACTAGCGGGAGTGATGAGCAGTTCTTC,CASTPGTSGSDEQFF
few,TRBJ2-2,-,TRBV6-1,TGTGCCGGAGAGATAGCGAAACCGAACACCGGGGAGCTGTTTTTT,CAGEIAKPNTGELFF
few,TRBJ2-1,TRBD2,TRBV19,TGTGCCAGTAGTTACAGAGCGGGGGGGCCTTGGCAGTTCTTC,CASSYRAGGPWQFF
-,TRBJ1-1,TRBD1,TRBV28,TGTGCCAGCAGCCTCAGACAGGGCACTGAAGCTTTCTTT,CASSLRQGTEAFF
-,TRBJ2-2,TRBD1,TRBV6-5,TGTGCCAGCAGCGCCGGGACAGGGAAGGGGGAGCTGTTTTTT,CASSAGTGKGELFF
-,TRBJ1-4,-,TRBV21-1,TGTGCCAGCAGCGAGACAGGAGCAATAACAACTAATGAAAAACTGTTTTTT,CASSETGAITTNEKLFF
few,TRBJ2-3,-,TRBV7-3,TGTGCCAGCAGCGCCTACGACAGTTCTAGCACAGATACGCAGTATTTT,CASSAYDSSSTDTQYF
few,TRBJ2-5,TRBD2,TRBV27,TGTGCCAGCAGACGCGGGACTAGCGGGAAACTTACACAGGAGACCCAGTACTTC,CASRRGTSGKLTQETQYF
-,TRBJ1-6,-,TRBV6-4,TGTGCCAGCAGTGATGGTTCCCTCCAAGGCGGTTCACCCCTCCACTTT,CASSDGSLQGGSPLHF
-,TRBJ1-1,-,TRBV6-5,TGTGCCAGCAGGGGCCTAGACGGGAAGAACACTGAAGCTTTCTTT,CASRGLDGKNTEAFF
-,TRBJ2-7,TRBD2,TRBV6-5,TGTGCCAGCAGATCTAGCGGGGGCCGTTACGAGCAGTACTTC,CASRSSGGRYEQYF
-,TRBJ1-5,-,TRBV19,TGTGCCAGTACTAACCCGGGACTGCCGAATCAGCCCCAGCATTTT,CASTNPGLPNQPQHF
-,TRBJ1-4,-,TRBV19,TGTGCCAGTAGTTACACCGGGACTTTGAATGAAAAACTGTTTTTT,CASSYTGTLNEKLFF
once,TRBJ2-2,-,TRBV7-6,TGTGCCAGCAGCCCCCGACCGGGTGAAACCGGGGAGCTGTTTTTT,CASSPRPGETGELFF
-,TRBJ2-7,-,TRBV9,TGTGCCAGCAGCGTGTCAGGGGTCTCCTACGAGCAGTACTTC,CASSVSGVSYEQYF
-,TRBJ2-7,-,TRBV5-1,TGTGCCAGCAGCTTGACCGGGACATACGAGCAGTACTTC,CASSLTGTYEQYF
-,TRBJ2-1,TRBD2,TRBV30,TGTGCCTGGAGCGGGGGGTGGCTAGCGGGAGTAACCAATGAGCAGTTCTTC,CAWSGGWLAGVTNEQFF
-,TRBJ2-3,-,TRBV6-1,TGTGCCAGCAGTGAATACACAGGGAAGAAGACAGATACGCAGTATTTT,CASSEYTGKKTDTQYF
few,TRBJ1-1,-,TRBV10-2,TGCGCCAGCAGTGATCAGGGGCCGGCCTACACTGAAGCTTTCTTT,CASSDQGPAYTEAFF
-,TRBJ2-2,-,TRBV28,TGTGCCAGCAGTCAGCGGCAGCCCACCGGGGAGCTGTTTTTT,CASSQRQPTGELFF
-,TRBJ1-1,-,TRBV9,TGTGCCAGCAGCGTAGGAAGAGCGGGCAACACTGAAGCTTTCTTT,CASSVGRAGNTEAFF
-,TRBJ2-1,TRBD1,TRBV9,TGTGCCAGCAGCGTAACCCCGACAGGGGGTACGAATGAGCAGTTCTTC,CASSVTPTGGTNEQFF
-,TRBJ2-7,-,TRBV25-1,TGTGCCAGCAGTGAAATTCAGGCGGAGCAGTACTTC,CASSEIQAEQYF